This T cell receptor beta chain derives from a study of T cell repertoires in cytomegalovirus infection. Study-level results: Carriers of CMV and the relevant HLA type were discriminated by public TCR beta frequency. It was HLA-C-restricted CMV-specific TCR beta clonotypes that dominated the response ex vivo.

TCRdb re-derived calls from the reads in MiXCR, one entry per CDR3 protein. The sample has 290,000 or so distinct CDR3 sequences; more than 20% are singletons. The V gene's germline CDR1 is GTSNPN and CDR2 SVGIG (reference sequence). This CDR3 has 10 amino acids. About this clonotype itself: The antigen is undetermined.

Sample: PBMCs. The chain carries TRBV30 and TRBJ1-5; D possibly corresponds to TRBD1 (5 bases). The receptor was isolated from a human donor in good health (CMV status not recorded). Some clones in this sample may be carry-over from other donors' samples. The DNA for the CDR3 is TGTGCAACAGGAGGACAGCCCCAGCATTTT. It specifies CATGGQPQHF.